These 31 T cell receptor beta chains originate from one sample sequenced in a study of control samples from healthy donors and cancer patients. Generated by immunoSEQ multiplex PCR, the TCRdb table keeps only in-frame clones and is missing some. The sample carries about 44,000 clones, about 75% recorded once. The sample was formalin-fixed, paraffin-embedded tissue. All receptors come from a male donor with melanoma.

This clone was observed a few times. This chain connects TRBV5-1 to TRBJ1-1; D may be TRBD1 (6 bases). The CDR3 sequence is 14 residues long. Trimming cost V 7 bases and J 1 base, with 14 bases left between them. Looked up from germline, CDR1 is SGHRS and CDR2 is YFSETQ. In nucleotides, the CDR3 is TGCGCCAGCCGGGACAACTCCAAGAACACTGAAGCTTTCTTT. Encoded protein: CASRDNSKNTEAFF.

CDR3 DNA: TGCGCCAGCAGGTCAGGAAACACTGAAGCTTTCTTT. It is translated as CASRSGNTEAFF. The V call is TRBV10-2, the J call TRBJ1-1; no definite D call. The length of the CDR3 is 12 residues. In germline, CDR1 is WSHSY, CDR2 SAAADI. The V and J ends lost 6 bases and 2 bases respectively, with 7 bases between them.

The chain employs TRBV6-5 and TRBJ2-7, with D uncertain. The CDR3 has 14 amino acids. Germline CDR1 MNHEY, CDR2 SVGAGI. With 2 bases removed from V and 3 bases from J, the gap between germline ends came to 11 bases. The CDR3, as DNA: TGTGCCAGCAGTTACGGTTCCCGCAGCTACGAGCAGTACTTC. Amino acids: CASSYGSRSYEQYF.

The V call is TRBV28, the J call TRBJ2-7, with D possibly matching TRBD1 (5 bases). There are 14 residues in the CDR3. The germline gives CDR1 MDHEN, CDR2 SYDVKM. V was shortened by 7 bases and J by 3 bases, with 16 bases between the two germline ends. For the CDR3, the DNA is TGTGCCAGCACTCTGACAGCCTTGGGCTACGAGCAGTACTTC. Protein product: CASTLTALGYEQYF.

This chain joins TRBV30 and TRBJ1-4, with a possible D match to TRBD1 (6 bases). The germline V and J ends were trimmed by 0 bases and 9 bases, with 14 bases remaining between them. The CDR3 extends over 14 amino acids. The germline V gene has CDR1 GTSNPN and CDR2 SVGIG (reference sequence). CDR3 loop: CAWSVRGSGKKLFF. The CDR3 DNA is TGTGCCTGGAGTGTAAGGGGGAGTGGTAAAAAACTGTTTTTT.

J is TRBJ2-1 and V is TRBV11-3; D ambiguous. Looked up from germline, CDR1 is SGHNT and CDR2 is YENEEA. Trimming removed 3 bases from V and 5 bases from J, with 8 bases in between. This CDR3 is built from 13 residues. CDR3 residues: CASSFIKDNEQFF. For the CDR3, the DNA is TGTGCCAGCAGCTTTATTAAGGACAATGAGCAGTTCTTC. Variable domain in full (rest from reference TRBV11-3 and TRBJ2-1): EAGVVQSPRYKIIEKKQPVAFWCNPISGHNTLYWYLQNLGQGPELLIRYENEEAVDDSQLPKDRFSAERLKGVDSTLKIQPAELGDSAVYLCASSFIKDNEQFFGPGTRLTVL.

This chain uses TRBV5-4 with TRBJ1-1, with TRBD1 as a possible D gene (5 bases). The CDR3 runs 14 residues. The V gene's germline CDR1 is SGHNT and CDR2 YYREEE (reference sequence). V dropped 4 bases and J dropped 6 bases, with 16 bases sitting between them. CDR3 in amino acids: CASSPEGARAEAFF. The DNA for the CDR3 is TGTGCCAGCAGCCCTGAAGGGGCTCGGGCTGAAGCTTTCTTT.

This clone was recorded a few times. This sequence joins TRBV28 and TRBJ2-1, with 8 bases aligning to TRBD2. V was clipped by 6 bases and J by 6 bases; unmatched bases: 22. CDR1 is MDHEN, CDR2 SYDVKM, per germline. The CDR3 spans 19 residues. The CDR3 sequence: CASSSFSGKRAHLRNEQFF. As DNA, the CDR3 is TGTGCCAGCAGCTCCTTTAGCGGGAAGCGCGCCCACTTGCGCAATGAGCAGTTCTTC.

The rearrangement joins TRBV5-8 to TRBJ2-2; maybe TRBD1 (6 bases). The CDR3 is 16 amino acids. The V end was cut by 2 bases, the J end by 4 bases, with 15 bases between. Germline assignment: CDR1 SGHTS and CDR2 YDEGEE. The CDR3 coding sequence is TGTGCCAGCAGCTTTCAAACGGCAGGGGTCACCGGGGAGCTGTTTTTT. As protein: CASSFQTAGVTGELFF.

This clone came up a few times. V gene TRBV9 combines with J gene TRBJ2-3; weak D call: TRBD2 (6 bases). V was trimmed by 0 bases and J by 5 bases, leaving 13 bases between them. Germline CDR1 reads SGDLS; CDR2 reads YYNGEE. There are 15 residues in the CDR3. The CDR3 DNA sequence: TGTGCCAGCAGCGTAGGGGGAGGAGGCGGAGATACGCAGTATTTT. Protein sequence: CASSVGGGGGDTQYF.

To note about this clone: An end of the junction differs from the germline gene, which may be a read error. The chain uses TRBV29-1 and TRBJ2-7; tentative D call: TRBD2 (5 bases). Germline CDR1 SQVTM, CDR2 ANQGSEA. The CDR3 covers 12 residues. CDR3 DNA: TGCAGCATTGAGGACTTCTCCTACGAGCAGTACTTC. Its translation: CSIEDFSYEQYF.

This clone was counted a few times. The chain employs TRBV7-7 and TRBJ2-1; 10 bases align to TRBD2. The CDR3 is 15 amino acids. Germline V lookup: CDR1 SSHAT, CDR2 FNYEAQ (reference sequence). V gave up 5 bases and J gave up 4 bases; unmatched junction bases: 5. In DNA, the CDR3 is TGTGCCAGCAGCCCTAGCGGGAGAAGATACAATGAGCAGTTCTTC. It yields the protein CASSPSGRRYNEQFF. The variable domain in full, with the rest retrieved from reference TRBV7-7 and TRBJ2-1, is GAGVSQSPRYKVTKRGQDVTLRCDPISSHATLYWYQQALGQGPEFLTYFNYEAQPDKSGLPSDRFSAERPEGSISTLTIQRTEQRDSAMYRCASSPSGRRYNEQFFGPGTRLTVL.

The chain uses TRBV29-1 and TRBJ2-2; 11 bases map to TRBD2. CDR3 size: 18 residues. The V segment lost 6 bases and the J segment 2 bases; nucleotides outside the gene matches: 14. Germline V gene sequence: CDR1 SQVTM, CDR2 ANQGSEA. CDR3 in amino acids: CSVGGTIGTSGNTGELFF. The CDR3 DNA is TGCAGCGTAGGGGGAACCATCGGGACTAGCGGAAACACCGGGGAGCTGTTTTTT.

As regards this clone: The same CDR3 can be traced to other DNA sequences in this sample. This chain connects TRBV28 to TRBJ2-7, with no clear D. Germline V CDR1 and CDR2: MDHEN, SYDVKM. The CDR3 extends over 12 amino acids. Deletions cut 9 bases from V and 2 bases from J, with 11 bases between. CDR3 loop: CASRQSAYEQYF. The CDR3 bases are TGTGCCAGTAGGCAATCGGCCTACGAGCAGTACTTC.

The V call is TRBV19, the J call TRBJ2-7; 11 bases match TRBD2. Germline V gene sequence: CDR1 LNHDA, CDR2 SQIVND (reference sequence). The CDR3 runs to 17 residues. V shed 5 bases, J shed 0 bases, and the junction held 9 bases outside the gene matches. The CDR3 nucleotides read TGTGCCAGTAGTTTGCTAGCGGGAGGCCCACACTCCTACGAGCAGTACTTC. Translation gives CASSLLAGGPHSYEQYF.

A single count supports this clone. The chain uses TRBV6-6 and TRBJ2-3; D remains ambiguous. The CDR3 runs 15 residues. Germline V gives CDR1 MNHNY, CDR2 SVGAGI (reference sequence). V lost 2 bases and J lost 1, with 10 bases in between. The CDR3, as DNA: TGTGCCAGCAGTTACCCCGAACGGGGCACAGATACGCAGTATTTT. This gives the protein CASSYPERGTDTQYF.

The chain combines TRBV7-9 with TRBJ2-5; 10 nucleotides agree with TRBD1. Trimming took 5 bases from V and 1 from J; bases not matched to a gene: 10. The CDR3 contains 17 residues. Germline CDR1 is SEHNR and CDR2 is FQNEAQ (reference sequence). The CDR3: CASSRFGTGDSQETQYF. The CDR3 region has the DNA TGTGCCAGCAGCCGTTTTGGGACAGGGGATTCCCAAGAGACCCAGTACTTC.

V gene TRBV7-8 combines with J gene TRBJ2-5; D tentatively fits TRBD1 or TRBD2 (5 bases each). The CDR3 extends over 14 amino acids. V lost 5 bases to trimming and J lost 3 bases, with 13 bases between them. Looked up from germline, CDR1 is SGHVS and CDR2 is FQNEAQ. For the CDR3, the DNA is TGTGCCAGCAGCCCCCGGGGCAGAGAAGAGACCCAGTACTTC. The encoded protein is CASSPRGREETQYF. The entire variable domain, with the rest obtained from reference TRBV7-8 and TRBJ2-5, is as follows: GAGVSQSPRYKVAKRGQDVALRCDPISGHVSLFWYQQALGQGPEFLTYFQNEAQLDKSGLPSDRFFAERPEGSVSTLKIQRTQQEDSAVYLCASSPRGREETQYFGPGTRLLVL.

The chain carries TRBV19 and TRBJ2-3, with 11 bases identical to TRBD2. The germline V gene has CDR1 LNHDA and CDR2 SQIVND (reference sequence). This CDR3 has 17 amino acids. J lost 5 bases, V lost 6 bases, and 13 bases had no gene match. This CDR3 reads CASSTSGRVHMGDTQYF. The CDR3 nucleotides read TGTGCCAGTAGCACTAGCGGGAGAGTGCATATGGGAGATACGCAGTATTTT.

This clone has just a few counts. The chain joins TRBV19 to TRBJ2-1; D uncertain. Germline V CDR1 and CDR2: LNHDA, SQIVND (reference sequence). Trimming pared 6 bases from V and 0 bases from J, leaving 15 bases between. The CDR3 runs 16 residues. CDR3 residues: CASSHRAISSYNEQFF. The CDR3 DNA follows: TGTGCCAGTAGCCACCGGGCGATAAGCTCCTACAATGAGCAGTTCTTC.

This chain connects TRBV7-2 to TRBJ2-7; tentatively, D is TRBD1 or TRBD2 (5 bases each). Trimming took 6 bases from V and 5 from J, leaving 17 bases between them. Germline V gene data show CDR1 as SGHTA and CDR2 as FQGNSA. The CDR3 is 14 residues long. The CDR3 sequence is CASRTPGRAHEQYF. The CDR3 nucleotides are TGTGCCAGCAGAACACCGGGACGGGCCCACGAGCAGTACTTC.

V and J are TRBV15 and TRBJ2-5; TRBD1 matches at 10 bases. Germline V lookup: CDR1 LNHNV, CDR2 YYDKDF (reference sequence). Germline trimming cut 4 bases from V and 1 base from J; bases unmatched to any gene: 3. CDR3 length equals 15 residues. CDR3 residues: CATSIDRGLQETQYF. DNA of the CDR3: TGTGCCACCAGCATCGACAGGGGGCTCCAAGAGACCCAGTACTTC.

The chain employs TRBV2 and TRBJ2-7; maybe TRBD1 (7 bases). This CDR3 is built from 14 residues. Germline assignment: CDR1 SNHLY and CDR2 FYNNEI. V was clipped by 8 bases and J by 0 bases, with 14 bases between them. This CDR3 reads CASGGTAYSYEQYF. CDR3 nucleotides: TGTGCCAGCGGCGGGACAGCATACTCCTACGAGCAGTACTTC. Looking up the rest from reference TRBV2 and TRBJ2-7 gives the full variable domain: EPEVTQTPSHQVTQMGQEVILRCVPISNHLYFYWYRQILGQKVEFLVSFYNNEISEKSEIFDDQFSVERPDGSNFTLKIRSTKLEDSAMYFCASGGTAYSYEQYFGPGTRLTVT.

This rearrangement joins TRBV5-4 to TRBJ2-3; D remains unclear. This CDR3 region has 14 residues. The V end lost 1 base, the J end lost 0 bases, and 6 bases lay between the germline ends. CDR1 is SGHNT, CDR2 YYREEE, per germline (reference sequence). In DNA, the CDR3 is TGTGCCAGCAGCTTGAAGGCTAGCACAGATACGCAGTATTTT. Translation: CASSLKASTDTQYF.

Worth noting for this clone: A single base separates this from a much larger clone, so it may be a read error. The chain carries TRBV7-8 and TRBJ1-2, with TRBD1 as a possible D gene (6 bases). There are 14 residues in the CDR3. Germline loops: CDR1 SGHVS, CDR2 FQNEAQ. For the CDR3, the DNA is TGTGCCAGCACTCTAGGGGGGGGGTCCCCTGGCTACATCTTC. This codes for CASTLGGGSPGYIF.

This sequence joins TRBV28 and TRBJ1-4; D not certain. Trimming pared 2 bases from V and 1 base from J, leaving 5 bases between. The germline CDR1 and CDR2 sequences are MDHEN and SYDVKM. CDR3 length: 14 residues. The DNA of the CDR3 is TGTGCCAGCAGTTTAGAGAAAACTAATGAAAAACTGTTTTTT. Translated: CASSLEKTNEKLFF.

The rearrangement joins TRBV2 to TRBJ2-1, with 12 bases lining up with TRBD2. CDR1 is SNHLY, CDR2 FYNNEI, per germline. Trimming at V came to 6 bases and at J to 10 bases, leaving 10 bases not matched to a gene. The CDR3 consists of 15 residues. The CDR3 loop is CASRATSGSSGEQFF. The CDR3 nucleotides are TGTGCCAGCAGGGCGACTAGCGGGAGTTCAGGGGAGCAGTTCTTC.

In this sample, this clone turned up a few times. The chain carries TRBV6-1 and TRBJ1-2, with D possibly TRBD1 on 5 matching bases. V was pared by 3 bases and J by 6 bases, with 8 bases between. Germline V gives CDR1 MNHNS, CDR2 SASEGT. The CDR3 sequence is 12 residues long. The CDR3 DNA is TGTGCCAGCAGTGATTCAGGGCATGGCTACACCTTC. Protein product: CASSDSGHGYTF.

This CDR3 is CASSLGAAGGSGELFF. The CDR3 bases are TGTGCCAGCAGCTTAGGCGCCGCGGGAGGCTCCGGGGAGCTGTTTTTT. V usage is TRBV11-1 and J usage is TRBJ2-2; 8 nucleotides align to TRBD2. J lost 6 bases, V lost 1 base, and 7 bases had no gene match. The CDR3 is 16 residues long. The V gene's germline CDR1 is SGHAT and CDR2 FQDESV (reference sequence).

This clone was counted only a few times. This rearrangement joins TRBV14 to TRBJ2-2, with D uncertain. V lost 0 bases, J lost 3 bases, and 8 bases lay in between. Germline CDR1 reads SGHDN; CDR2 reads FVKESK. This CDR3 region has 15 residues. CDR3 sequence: CASSQEGSYTGELFF. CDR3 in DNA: TGTGCCAGCAGCCAAGAAGGGTCCTACACCGGGGAGCTGTTTTTT.

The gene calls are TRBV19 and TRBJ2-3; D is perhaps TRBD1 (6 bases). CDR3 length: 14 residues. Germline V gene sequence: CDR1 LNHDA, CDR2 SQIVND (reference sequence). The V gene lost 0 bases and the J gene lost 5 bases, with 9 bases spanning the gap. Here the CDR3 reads CASSIDRGRDTQYF. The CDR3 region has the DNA TGTGCCAGTAGTATAGACAGGGGCAGAGATACGCAGTATTTT.